A selection of T cell receptor beta chains follows, all from one sample in a study of Graves' ophthalmopathy and Graves' hyperthyroidism. MiXCR, run by TCRdb on the multiplex PCR reads, gives a single entry per CDR3 protein. The data show roughly 500,000 distinct CDR3 sequences, roughly 14% seen once. Material for sequencing was blood. Source of these receptors: a woman in her 30s with Graves' ophthalmopathy. CDR3s include the opening cysteine and the closing phenylalanine or tryptophan. D genes are given only for firm matches. Part of the rows lack a size; the others show once, few, many or a class for expanded clones.

TRBD2,many,TRBV27,TRBJ2-7,CASSSTSGRVYEQYF,TGTGCCAGCAGTTCCACTAGCGGGAGGGTCTACGAGCAGTACTTC
.,.,TRBV19,TRBJ1-1,CASASGARTEAFF,TGTGCCAGTGCCTCGGGGGCACGGACTGAAGCTTTCTTT
TRBD1,.,TRBV12-3/TRBV12-4,TRBJ1-6,CASSDRQGTPRPLHF,TGTGCCAGCAGTGACAGACAGGGTACCCCGCGGCCCCTCCACTTT
TRBD1,many,TRBV5-1,TRBJ1-1,CASSDRQGLNTEAFF,TGCGCCAGCAGCGACCGACAGGGGCTGAACACTGAAGCTTTCTTT
TRBD1,many,TRBV7-2,TRBJ2-2,CASSGSRGRSTGELFF,TGTGCCAGCAGCGGTAGCAGGGGGCGTAGTACCGGGGAGCTGTTTTTT
TRBD2,.,TRBV5-1,TRBJ2-5,CASSLAGTSLQETQYF,TGCGCCAGCAGCTTGGCCGGGACTAGCCTCCAAGAGACCCAGTACTTC
.,many,TRBV28,TRBJ2-2,CASSLVSRGELFF,TGTGCCAGCAGCTTAGTGTCTCGAGGGGAGCTGTTTTTT
TRBD2,many,TRBV25-1,TRBJ2-5,CASGERGAWETQYF,TGTGCCAGTGGGGAGCGGGGGGCATGGGAGACCCAGTACTTC
.,many,TRBV12-3/TRBV12-4,TRBJ1-1,CASSRREATEAFF,TGTGCCAGCAGCCGGCGGGAGGCCACTGAAGCTTTCTTT
TRBD1,many,TRBV6-5,TRBJ1-2,CASSLTGGLGYTF,TGTGCCAGCAGTCTTACAGGGGGTCTAGGCTACACCTTC
.,many,TRBV12-3/TRBV12-4,TRBJ1-1,CANRRGGNTEAFF,TGTGCCAACAGACGGGGGGGGAACACTGAAGCTTTCTTT
.,many,TRBV6-1,TRBJ1-1,CASEEEGRAFF,TGTGCCAGCGAGGAGGAGGGCCGAGCTTTCTTT
TRBD1,many,TRBV2,TRBJ1-1,CASDKDRAVNTEAFF,TGTGCCAGCGACAAGGACAGGGCTGTGAACACTGAAGCTTTCTTT
.,few,TRBV20-1,TRBJ2-2,CSARLPPPGELFF,TGCAGTGCTAGATTACCCCCACCCGGGGAGCTGTTTTTT